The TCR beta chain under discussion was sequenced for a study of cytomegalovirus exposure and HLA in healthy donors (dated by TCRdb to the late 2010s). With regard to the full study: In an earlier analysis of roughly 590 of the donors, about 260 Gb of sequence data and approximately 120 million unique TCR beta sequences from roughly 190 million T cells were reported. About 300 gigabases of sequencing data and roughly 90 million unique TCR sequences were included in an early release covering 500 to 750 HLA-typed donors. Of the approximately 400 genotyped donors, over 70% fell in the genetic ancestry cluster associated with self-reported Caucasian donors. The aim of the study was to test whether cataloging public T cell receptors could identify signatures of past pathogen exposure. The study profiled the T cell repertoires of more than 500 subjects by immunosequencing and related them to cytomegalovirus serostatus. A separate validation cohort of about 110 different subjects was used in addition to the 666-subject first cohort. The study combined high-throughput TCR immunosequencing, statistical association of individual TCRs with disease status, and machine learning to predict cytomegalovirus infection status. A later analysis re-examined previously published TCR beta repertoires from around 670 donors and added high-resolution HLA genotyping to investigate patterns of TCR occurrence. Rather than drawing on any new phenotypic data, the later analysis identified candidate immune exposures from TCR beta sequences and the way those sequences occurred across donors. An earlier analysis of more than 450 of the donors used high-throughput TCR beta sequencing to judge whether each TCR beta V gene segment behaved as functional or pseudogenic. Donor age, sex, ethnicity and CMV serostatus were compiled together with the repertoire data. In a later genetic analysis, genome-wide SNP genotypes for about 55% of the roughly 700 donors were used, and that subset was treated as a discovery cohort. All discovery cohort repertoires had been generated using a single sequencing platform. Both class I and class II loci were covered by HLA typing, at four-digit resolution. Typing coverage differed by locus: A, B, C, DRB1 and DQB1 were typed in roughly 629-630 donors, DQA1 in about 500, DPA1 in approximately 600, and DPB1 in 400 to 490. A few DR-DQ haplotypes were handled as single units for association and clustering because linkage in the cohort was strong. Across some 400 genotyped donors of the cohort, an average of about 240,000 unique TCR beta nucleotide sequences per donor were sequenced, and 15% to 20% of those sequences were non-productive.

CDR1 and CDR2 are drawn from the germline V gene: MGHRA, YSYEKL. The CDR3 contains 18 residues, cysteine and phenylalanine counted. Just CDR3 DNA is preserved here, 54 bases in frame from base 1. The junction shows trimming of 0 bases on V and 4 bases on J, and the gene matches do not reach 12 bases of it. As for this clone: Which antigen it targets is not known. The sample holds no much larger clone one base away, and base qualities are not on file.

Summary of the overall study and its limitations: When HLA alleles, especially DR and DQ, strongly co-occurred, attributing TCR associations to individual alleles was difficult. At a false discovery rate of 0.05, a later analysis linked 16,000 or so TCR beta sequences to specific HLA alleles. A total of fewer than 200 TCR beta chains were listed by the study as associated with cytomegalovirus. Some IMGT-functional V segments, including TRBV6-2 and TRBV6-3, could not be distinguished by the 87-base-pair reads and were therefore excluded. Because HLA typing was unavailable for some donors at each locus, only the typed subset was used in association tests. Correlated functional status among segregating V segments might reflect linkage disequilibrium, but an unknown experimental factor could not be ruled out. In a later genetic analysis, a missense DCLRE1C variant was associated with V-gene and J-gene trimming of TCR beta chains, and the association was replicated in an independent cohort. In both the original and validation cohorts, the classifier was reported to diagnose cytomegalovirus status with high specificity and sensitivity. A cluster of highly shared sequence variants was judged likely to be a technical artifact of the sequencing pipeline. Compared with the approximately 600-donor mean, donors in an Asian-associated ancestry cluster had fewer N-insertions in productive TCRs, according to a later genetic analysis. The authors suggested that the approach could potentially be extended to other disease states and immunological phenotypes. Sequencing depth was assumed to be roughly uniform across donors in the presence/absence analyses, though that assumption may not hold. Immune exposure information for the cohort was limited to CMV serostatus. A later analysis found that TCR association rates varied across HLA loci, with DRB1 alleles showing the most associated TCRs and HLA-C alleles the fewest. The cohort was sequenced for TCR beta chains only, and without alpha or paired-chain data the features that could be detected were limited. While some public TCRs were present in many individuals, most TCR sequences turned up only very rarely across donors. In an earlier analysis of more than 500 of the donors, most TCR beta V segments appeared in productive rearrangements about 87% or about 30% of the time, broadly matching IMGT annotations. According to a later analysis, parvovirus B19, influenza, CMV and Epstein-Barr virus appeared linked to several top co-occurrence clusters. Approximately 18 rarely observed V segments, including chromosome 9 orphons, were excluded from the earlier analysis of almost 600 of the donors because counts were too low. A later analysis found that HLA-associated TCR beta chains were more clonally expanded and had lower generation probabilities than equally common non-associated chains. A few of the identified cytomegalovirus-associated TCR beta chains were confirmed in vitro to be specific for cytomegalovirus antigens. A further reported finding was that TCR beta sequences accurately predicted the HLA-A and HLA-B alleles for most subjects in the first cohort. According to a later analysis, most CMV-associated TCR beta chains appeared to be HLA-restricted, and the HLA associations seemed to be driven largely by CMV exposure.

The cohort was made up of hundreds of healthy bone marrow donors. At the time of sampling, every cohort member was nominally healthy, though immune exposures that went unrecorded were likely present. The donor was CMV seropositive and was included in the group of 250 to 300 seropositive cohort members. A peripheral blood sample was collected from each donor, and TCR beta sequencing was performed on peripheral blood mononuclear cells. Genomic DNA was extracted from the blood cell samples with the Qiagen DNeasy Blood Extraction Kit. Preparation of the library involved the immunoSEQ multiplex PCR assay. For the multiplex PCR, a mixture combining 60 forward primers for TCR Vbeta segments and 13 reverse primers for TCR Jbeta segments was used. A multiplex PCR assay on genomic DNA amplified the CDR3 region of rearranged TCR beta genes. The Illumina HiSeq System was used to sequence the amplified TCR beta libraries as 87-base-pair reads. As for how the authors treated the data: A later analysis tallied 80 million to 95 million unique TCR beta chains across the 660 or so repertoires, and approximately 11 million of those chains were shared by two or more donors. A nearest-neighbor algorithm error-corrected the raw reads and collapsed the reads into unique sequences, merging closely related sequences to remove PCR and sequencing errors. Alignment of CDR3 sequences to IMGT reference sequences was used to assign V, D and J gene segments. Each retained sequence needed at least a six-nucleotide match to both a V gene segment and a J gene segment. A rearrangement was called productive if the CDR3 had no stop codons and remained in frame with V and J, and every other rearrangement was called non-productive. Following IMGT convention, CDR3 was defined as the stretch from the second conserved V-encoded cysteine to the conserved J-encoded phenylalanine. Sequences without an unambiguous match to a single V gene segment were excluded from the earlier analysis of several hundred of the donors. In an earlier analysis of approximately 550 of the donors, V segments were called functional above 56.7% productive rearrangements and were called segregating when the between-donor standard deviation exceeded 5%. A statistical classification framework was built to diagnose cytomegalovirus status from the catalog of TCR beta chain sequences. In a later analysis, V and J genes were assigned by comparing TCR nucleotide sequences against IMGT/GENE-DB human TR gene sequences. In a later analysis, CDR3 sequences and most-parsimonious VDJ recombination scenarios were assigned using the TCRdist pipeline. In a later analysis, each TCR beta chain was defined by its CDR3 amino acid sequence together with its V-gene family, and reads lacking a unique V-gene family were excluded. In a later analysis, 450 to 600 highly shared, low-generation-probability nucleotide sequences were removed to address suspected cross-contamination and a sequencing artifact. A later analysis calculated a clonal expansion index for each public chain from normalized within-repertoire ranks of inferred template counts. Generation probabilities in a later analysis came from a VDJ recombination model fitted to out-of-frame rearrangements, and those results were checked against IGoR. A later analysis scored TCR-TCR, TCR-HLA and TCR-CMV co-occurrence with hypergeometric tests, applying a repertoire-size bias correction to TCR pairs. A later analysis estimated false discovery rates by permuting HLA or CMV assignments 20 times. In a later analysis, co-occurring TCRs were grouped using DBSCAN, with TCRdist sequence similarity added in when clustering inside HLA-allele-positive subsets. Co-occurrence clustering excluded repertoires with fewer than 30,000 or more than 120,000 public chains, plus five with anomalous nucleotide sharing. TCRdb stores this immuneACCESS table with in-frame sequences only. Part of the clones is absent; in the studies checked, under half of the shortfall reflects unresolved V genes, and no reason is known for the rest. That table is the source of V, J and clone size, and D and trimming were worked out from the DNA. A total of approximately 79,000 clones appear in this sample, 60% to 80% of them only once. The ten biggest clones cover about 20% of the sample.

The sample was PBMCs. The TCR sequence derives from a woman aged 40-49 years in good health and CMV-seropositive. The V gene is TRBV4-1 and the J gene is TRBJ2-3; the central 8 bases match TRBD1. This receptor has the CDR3 CASSQEVRGRHLPDTQYF. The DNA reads TGCGCCAGCAGCCAAGAAGTCAGGGGGCGACATCTCCCAGATACGCAGTATTTT.